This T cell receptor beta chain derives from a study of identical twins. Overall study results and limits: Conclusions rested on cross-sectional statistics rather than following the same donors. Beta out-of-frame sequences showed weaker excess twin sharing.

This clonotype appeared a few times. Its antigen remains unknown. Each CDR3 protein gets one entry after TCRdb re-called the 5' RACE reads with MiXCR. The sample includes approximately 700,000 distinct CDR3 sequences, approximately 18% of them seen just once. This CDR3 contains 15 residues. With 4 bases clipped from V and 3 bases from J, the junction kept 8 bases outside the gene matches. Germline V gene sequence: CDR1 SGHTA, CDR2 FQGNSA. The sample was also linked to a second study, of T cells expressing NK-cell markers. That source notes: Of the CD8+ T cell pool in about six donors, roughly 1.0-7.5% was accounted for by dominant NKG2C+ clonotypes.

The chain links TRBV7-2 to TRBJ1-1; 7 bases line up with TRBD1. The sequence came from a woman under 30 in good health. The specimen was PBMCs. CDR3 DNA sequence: TGTGCCAGCAGCTCCGAGGGGGCGTCCTACACTGAAGCTTTCTTT. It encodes CASSSEGASYTEAFF.